This is a list of T cell receptor beta chains from one sample in a study of regulatory T cells in long-lasting Graves disease. One entry per CDR3 protein, called by TCRdb with MiXCR from the multiplex PCR reads. In the table there are a few hundred thousand distinct CDR3 sequences, 15% to 20% of which are singletons. The sample was also linked to a second study, of T cells in Graves' hyperthyroidism and ophthalmopathy.

The sequencing here drew on peripheral blood mononuclear cells (PBMCs), taken at new diagnosis, from a patient treated with antithyroid drugs. The receptors were gathered from a middle-aged man with Graves disease. CDR3s include the opening cysteine and the closing phenylalanine or tryptophan. Fields, in order: V gene, J gene, clone size, D gene, CDR3 protein, CDR3 DNA. The D gene is left open where the match is weak. Clone size is given for some rows only: seen once, a few or many times, or a class if the clone is expanded.

v_call: TRBV24-1; j_call: TRBJ1-1; clone_size: many; d_call: NA; cdr3_aa: CATSDSGSAVEAFF; cdr3_nt: TGTGCCACCAGTGACTCCGGGTCGGCGGTTGAAGCTTTCTTT
v_call: TRBV20-1; j_call: TRBJ2-2; clone_size: few; d_call: TRBD2; cdr3_aa: CSARSGGSSGTNTGELFF; cdr3_nt: TGCAGTGCTAGAAGTGGTGGGTCTAGCGGGACGAACACCGGGGAGCTGTTTTTT
v_call: TRBV20-1; j_call: TRBJ2-3; clone_size: NA; d_call: NA; cdr3_aa: CSARDQVGADTRYF; cdr3_nt: TGCAGTGCTAGAGACCAGGTTGGGGCAGATACGCGGTATTTT
v_call: TRBV28; j_call: TRBJ1-2; clone_size: many; d_call: NA; cdr3_aa: CASRKDLASGYTF; cdr3_nt: TGTGCCAGCAGAAAAGATCTGGCGAGCGGCTACACCTTC
v_call: TRBV7-3; j_call: TRBJ2-1; clone_size: few; d_call: NA; cdr3_aa: CASALQGYNEQFF; cdr3_nt: TGTGCCAGCGCACTCCAAGGGTACAATGAGCAGTTCTTC
v_call: TRBV11-2; j_call: TRBJ2-3; clone_size: NA; d_call: TRBD2; cdr3_aa: CASSPRASGGASTDTQYF; cdr3_nt: TGTGCCAGCAGCCCCCGGGCTAGCGGGGGGGCTAGCACAGATACGCAGTATTTT
v_call: TRBV5-6; j_call: TRBJ1-1; clone_size: NA; d_call: NA; cdr3_aa: CASSYTATGHIF; cdr3_nt: TGTGCCAGCAGCTATACGGCGACCGGTCATATTTTT
v_call: TRBV20-1; j_call: TRBJ1-1; clone_size: many; d_call: NA; cdr3_aa: CSARDPQRDTEAFF; cdr3_nt: TGCAGTGCTAGAGATCCGCAGAGGGACACTGAAGCTTTCTTT
v_call: TRBV7-9; j_call: TRBJ2-2; clone_size: NA; d_call: NA; cdr3_aa: CASQTSGGSNTGELFF; cdr3_nt: TGTGCCAGTCAAACGTCAGGGGGGTCGAACACCGGGGAGCTGTTTTTT
v_call: TRBV29-1; j_call: TRBJ2-3; clone_size: NA; d_call: TRBD2; cdr3_aa: CSVSGLGLDTQYF; cdr3_nt: TGCAGCGTTTCGGGACTAGGTCTGGATACGCAGTATTTT
v_call: TRBV4-3; j_call: TRBJ2-2; clone_size: NA; d_call: NA; cdr3_aa: CASSQVWSGTHTGELFF; cdr3_nt: TGCGCCAGCAGCCAAGTTTGGTCTGGGACACATACCGGGGAGCTGTTTTTT
v_call: TRBV4-1; j_call: TRBJ2-6; clone_size: few; d_call: NA; cdr3_aa: CASSQEGGEGSGANVLTF; cdr3_nt: TGCGCCAGCAGCCAAGAGGGGGGAGAGGGCTCTGGGGCCAACGTCCTGACTTTC
v_call: TRBV20-1; j_call: TRBJ1-1; clone_size: many; d_call: NA; cdr3_aa: CSVQGGRTEAFF; cdr3_nt: TGCAGTGTACAGGGAGGACGGACTGAAGCTTTCTTT
v_call: TRBV3-1; j_call: TRBJ1-1; clone_size: many; d_call: NA; cdr3_aa: CASTGDTEAFF; cdr3_nt: TGTGCCAGCACAGGGGACACTGAAGCTTTCTTT
v_call: TRBV28; j_call: TRBJ2-7; clone_size: NA; d_call: NA; cdr3_aa: CATRNPSFYEQYF; cdr3_nt: TGTGCCACCCGAAACCCGAGTTTCTACGAGCAGTACTTC
v_call: TRBV20-1; j_call: TRBJ1-5; clone_size: NA; d_call: NA; cdr3_aa: CSAPRVNSNQPQHF; cdr3_nt: TGCAGTGCCCCGAGGGTAAATAGCAATCAGCCCCAGCATTTT
v_call: TRBV9; j_call: TRBJ2-7; clone_size: few; d_call: NA; cdr3_aa: CASSVGTGPLYEQYF; cdr3_nt: TGTGCCAGCAGCGTTGGGACGGGCCCGCTCTACGAGCAGTACTTC
v_call: TRBV7-9; j_call: TRBJ1-2; clone_size: few; d_call: NA; cdr3_aa: CASSNAGSYGYTF; cdr3_nt: TGTGCCAGCAGCAACGCAGGTTCCTATGGCTACACCTTC